This T cell receptor beta chain was sequenced in a study of T cell repertoires in cytomegalovirus infection. Study in general: TCR beta signatures that were public indicated CMV infection and matching HLA type. Broader study findings: Totalled public TCR beta family frequency picked out people who carried CMV plus the relevant HLA.

Many counts were recorded for this clonotype. Its target is unknown. One entry per CDR3 protein results from TCRdb running MiXCR on the reads. The data contain around 290,000 distinct CDR3 sequences, about a quarter of them singletons. Trimming cost V 5 bases and J 4 bases, with 9 bases left between them. CDR1 and CDR2 from the germline V gene are SGHTA and FQGNSA. The CDR3 length is 12 residues. Sequences were obtained from PBMCs. The chain has TRBV7-2 and TRBJ2-7; no clear D. The TCR comes from a human donor in good health (CMV status not recorded). Some clones in this sample may be carry-over from other donors' samples. The CDR3 loop reads CASSSSWYEQYF. CDR3 bases: TGTGCCAGCAGCAGCAGTTGGTACGAGCAGTACTTC.